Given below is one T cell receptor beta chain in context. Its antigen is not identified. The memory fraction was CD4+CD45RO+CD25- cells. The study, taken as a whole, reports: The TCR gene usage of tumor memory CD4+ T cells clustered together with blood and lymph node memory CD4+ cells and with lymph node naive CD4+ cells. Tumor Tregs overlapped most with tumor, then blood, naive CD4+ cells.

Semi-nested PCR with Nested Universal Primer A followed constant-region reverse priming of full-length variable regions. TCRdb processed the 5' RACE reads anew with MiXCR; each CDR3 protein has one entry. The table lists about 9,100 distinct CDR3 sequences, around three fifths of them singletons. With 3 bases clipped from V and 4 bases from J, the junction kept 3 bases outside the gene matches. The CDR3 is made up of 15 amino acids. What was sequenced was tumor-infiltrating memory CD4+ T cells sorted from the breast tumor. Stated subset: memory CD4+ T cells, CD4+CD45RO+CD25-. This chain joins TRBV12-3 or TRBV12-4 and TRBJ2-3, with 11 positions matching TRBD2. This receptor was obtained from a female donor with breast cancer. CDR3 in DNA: TGTGCCAGCAGTTTCCATAGCGGGGGGGCAGATACGCAGTATTTT. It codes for CASSFHSGGADTQYF.